One T cell receptor beta chain is described in this entry. Method: immunoSEQ multiplex PCR; TCRdb's copy keeps in-frame clones and lacks some. This sample has roughly 130,000 clones, with roughly 80% found just once. These data come from a study of blood T cell repertoires in COVID-19. For the study at large: The samples span acute and convalescent COVID-19 from the United States, Italy and Spain.

This CDR3 has 18 residues. Germline V gene data show CDR1 as LNHDA and CDR2 as SQIVND (reference sequence). Trimming took 2 bases from V and 0 from J, leaving 19 bases between them. The V call is TRBV19, the J call TRBJ1-1; a possible D gene is TRBD1 (5 bases). The material sequenced was peripheral blood. This receptor was identified in a woman aged 45-59 years with acute or convalescent COVID-19. CDR3 residues: CASSIYPLGAGLNTEAFF. The DNA of the CDR3 is TGTGCCAGTAGTATATACCCGCTAGGTGCAGGGCTGAACACTGAAGCTTTCTTT.